The 6 T cell receptor beta chains given below trace back to one sample, sequenced in a study of blood T cell repertoires in COVID-19. Profiled with immunoSEQ multiplex PCR; TCRdb holds only in-frame clones, not every one. This table has about 120,000 clones, roughly nine tenths appearing once. Sequenced material: peripheral blood. These receptors came from a man between 65 and 85 years old who had recovered from COVID-19.

The V gene is TRBV19, the J gene TRBJ2-7; D is unclear. Looked up from germline, CDR1 is LNHDA and CDR2 is SQIVND (reference sequence). V was clipped by 6 bases and J by 7 bases, with 13 bases between them. The CDR3 contains 12 residues. As DNA, the CDR3 is TGTGCCAGTAGGGATAGAACGGGTGAGCAGTACTTC. This translates into CASRDRTGEQYF.

This chain uses TRBV7-9 with TRBJ2-3, with D perhaps TRBD1 (6 bases). The CDR3 is 13 amino acids. Germline CDR1 is SEHNR and CDR2 is FQNEAQ (reference sequence). V was trimmed by 5 bases and J by 4 bases, leaving 10 bases between them. The CDR3 DNA sequence: TGTGCCAGCAGCCCGTCAGGGGCAGATACGCAGTATTTT. Protein: CASSPSGADTQYF.

The V gene is TRBV27, the J gene TRBJ2-1; maybe TRBD2 (6 bases). CDR1 MNHEY and CDR2 SMNVEV come from the germline V gene (reference sequence). V was trimmed by 0 bases and J by 2 bases, leaving 14 bases between them. CDR3 length: 17 residues. The CDR3: CASSLSVGGKTYNEQFF. CDR3 nucleotides: TGTGCCAGCAGTTTATCGGTGGGGGGAAAAACCTACAATGAGCAGTTCTTC.

This clone was counted a single time. J is TRBJ1-5 and V is TRBV5-1; 9 bases are a match to TRBD1. CDR1 is SGHRS, CDR2 YFSETQ, per germline. The length of the CDR3 is 15 residues. Germline trimming cut 4 bases from V and 5 bases from J; bases unmatched to any gene: 7. CDR3 region: CASSPGDRVDQPQHF. The DNA of the CDR3 is TGCGCCAGCAGCCCGGGGGACAGGGTCGATCAGCCCCAGCATTTT.

The V call is TRBV5-3, the J call TRBJ1-1; TRBD1 is a possible D gene (6 bases). TRBV5-3 is designated an ORF whose function remains uncertain. The V end lost 5 bases, the J end lost 4 bases, and 24 bases lay between the germline ends. The CDR3 is 17 amino acids. The DNA for the CDR3 is TGTGCCAGAAGTCACCGGACAGCCGTGAATGAGGGCACTGAAGCTTTCTTT. Protein sequence: CARSHRTAVNEGTEAFF.

The chain carries TRBV6-5 and TRBJ2-7; 7 bases match TRBD2. CDR1 is MNHEY and CDR2 is SVGAGI in the germline V gene. CDR3 length: 13 amino acids. J was trimmed by 5 bases and V by 2 bases; bases with no gene match: 3. CDR3 region: CASSYSGLDEQYF. The CDR3 DNA reads as TGTGCCAGCAGTTACAGCGGACTAGACGAGCAGTACTTC.